A selection of T cell receptor beta chains follows, all from one sample in a study of blood T cell repertoires in COVID-19. Libraries were prepared by immunoSEQ multiplex PCR; TCRdb keeps only in-frame clonotypes and omits some of them. Among about 110,000 clones, 70% to 80% were seen once, and the ten largest hold around 6.2%. The sample consisted of peripheral blood. These receptors came from a man of 80 years or more with COVID-19, enrolled during active disease. Each CDR3 is given with its conserved first and last residue. The D gene is left open where the match is weak. Clone size is shown for a subset of rows, as once, few, many or a class of expanded clone.

J gene: TRBJ2-7
D gene: NA
clone size: once
V gene: TRBV3-1/TRBV3-2
CDR3 protein: CASGDSGYEQYF
CDR3 DNA: TGTGCCAGCGGAGATTCAGGGTACGAGCAGTACTTC

J gene: TRBJ2-5
D gene: TRBD2
clone size: NA
V gene: TRBV18
CDR3 protein: CASSPQLAPEGTQYF
CDR3 DNA: TGTGCCAGCTCACCACAACTAGCGCCCGAAGGGACCCAGTACTTC

J gene: TRBJ2-1
D gene: TRBD2
clone size: NA
V gene: TRBV5-1
CDR3 protein: CASSLVGTRENEQFF
CDR3 DNA: TGCGCCAGCAGCTTGGTCGGGACTAGAGAAAATGAGCAGTTCTTC

J gene: TRBJ1-4
D gene: NA
clone size: once
V gene: TRBV5-6
CDR3 protein: CASSWTVTGEKLFF
CDR3 DNA: TGTGCCAGCAGCTGGACAGTGACCGGGGAAAAACTGTTTTTT

J gene: TRBJ2-7
D gene: NA
clone size: NA
V gene: TRBV3-1/TRBV3-2
CDR3 protein: CASSREAGRSYEQYF
CDR3 DNA: TGTGCCAGCAGCCGTGAGGCCGGGAGAAGCTACGAGCAGTACTTC

J gene: TRBJ1-5
D gene: NA
clone size: few
V gene: TRBV6-2/TRBV6-3
CDR3 protein: CASSYNPLRQGNQPQHF
CDR3 DNA: TGTGCCAGCAGTTACAACCCGCTACGTCAGGGAAATCAGCCCCAGCATTTT

J gene: TRBJ1-1
D gene: NA
clone size: NA
V gene: TRBV13
CDR3 protein: CASSQISRGAFF
CDR3 DNA: TGTGCCAGCAGCCAAATCAGCCGCGGAGCTTTCTTT

J gene: TRBJ2-3
D gene: TRBD2
clone size: few
V gene: TRBV15
CDR3 protein: CATSREAGAGADTQYF
CDR3 DNA: TGTGCCACCAGCAGAGAGGCGGGAGCGGGCGCAGATACGCAGTATTTT

J gene: TRBJ1-4
D gene: NA
clone size: once
V gene: TRBV9
CDR3 protein: CASSASSHRVANEKLFF
CDR3 DNA: TGTGCCAGCAGCGCCTCATCGCACAGGGTAGCTAATGAAAAACTGTTTTTT

J gene: TRBJ2-1
D gene: NA
clone size: NA
V gene: TRBV4-2
CDR3 protein: CASSRGVGEQFF
CDR3 DNA: TGTGCCAGCAGCCGGGGCGTGGGTGAGCAGTTCTTC

J gene: TRBJ2-6
D gene: NA
clone size: NA
V gene: TRBV7-2
CDR3 protein: CASSLGASGANVLTF
CDR3 DNA: TGTGCCAGCAGCTTGGGGGCCTCCGGGGCCAACGTCCTGACTTTC

J gene: TRBJ2-7
D gene: NA
clone size: NA
V gene: TRBV7-2
CDR3 protein: CASSPGQLWAEQYF
CDR3 DNA: TGTGCCAGCAGCCCTGGACAGTTGTGGGCCGAGCAGTACTTC

J gene: TRBJ2-3
D gene: NA
clone size: few
V gene: TRBV6-5
CDR3 protein: CASSFPTSTDTQYF
CDR3 DNA: TGTGCCAGCAGTTTTCCCACAAGCACAGATACGCAGTATTTT